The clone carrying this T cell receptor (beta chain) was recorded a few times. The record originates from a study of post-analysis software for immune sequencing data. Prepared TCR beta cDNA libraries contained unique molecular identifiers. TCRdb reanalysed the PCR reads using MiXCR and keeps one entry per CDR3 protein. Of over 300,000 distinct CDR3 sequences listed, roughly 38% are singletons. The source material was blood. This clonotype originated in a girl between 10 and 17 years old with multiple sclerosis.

CDR3 sequence: CASSLDRGGDTQYF. DNA for the CDR3: TGTGCCAGCAGCTTAGATCGGGGGGGAGATACGCAGTATTTT. The gene calls are TRBV7-2 and TRBJ2-3, with 8 bases matching TRBD2. In germline, CDR1 is SGHTA, CDR2 FQGNSA. There are 14 residues in the CDR3. J was trimmed by 5 bases and V by 1 base; bases with no gene match: 2.